This entry features one TCR beta chain sequence. Its antigen is not identified. These data originate in a study of T cell responses to AZD1222 COVID-19 vaccine. Libraries were prepared by immunoSEQ multiplex PCR; TCRdb keeps only in-frame clonotypes and omits some of them. Among over 100,000 clones listed, nearly 90% were seen once. V shed 4 bases and J 0 bases; nucleotides not matched to a gene: 12. The CDR3 contains 19 residues. Germline CDR1 and CDR2: WSHSY and SAAADI. Study observations and caveats: The study found Spike-specific TCR breadth and depth rose after two AZD1222 doses. The number of AZD1222 recipients seropositive at baseline was only five or six.

The chain recombines TRBV10-2 with TRBJ2-3; 11 nucleotides align to TRBD2. Sequenced here: peripheral blood, sampled on day 0 of AZD1222 vaccination. This sequence was found in an adult in good health. CDR3 in amino acids: CASSGHGTSGVTSTDTQYF. The CDR3 DNA reads TGCGCCAGCAGTGGCCACGGGACTAGCGGCGTAACTAGCACAGATACGCAGTATTTT.